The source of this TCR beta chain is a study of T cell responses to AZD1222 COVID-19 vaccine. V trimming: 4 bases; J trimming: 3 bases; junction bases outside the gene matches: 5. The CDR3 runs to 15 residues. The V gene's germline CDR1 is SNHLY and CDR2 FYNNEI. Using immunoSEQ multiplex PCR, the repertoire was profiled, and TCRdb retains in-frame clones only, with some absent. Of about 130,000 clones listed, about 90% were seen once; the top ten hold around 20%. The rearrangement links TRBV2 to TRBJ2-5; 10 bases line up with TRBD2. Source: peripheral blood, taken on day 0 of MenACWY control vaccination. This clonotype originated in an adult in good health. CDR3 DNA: TGTGCCAGCAGTGTAGGGACTAGCGTTAAAGAGACCCAGTACTTC. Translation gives CASSVGTSVKETQYF.